The source of this TCR beta chain is a study of Ad26.COV2.S vaccination and SARS-CoV-2 variants. Looking at the study overall: By the intramuscular route, Ad26.COV2.S was given once, or twice 56 days apart.

CDR3 size: 14 residues. V lost 5 bases to trimming and J lost 4 bases; unmatched junction nucleotides: 10. In germline, CDR1 is GTSNPN, CDR2 SVGIG (reference sequence). Here immunoSEQ multiplex PCR was the method, and the copy in TCRdb shows in-frame clones only, minus some. The sample has 380,000 or so clones, roughly four fifths seen once. Study-level results: It was found that vaccine and placebo recipients had similar non-spike TCR breadth.

The sample's treatment: roughly 20 received Ad26.COV2.S at low or high dose, single or two shots; 5 received placebo; per-sample allocation not given. At day 63 after the first vaccine or placebo injection, samples were drawn. Boston provided a donor who was an adult aged 18-55 years. Ad26 vector vaccine expressed Wuhan-strain SARS-CoV-2 spike. Points on this clone: Its antigen is unknown.

The rearrangement links TRBV30 to TRBJ1-1; 7 bases align to TRBD1. This specimen consisted of peripheral blood, obtained in a trial of Ad26.COV2.S vaccine versus placebo. The source of this sequence is a person aged 18-60 years who received the Ad26.COV2.S COVID-19 vaccine or a placebo. In DNA, the CDR3 is TGTGCCTGGGACAGGGATGGGGCGGGCACTGAAGCTTTCTTT. Translating it yields CAWDRDGAGTEAFF. Supplemented by reference TRBV30 and TRBJ1-1, the full variable domain reads SQTIHQWPATLVQPVGSPLSLECTVEGTSNPNLYWYRQAAGRGLQLLFYSVGIGQISSEVPQNLSASRPQDRQFILSSKKLLLSDSGFYLCAWDRDGAGTEAFFGQGTRLTVV.